One and the same sample provided the 2 T cell receptor beta chains below, sequenced in a study of cytomegalovirus exposure and HLA in healthy donors. The PCR had 60 Vbeta and 13 Jbeta primers. Assay used: immunoSEQ multiplex PCR; TCRdb lists only in-frame clones, some missing. The sample data list 150,000 to 200,000 clones. The sequencing input was PBMCs. The receptors here all came from a woman between 18 and 30 years old in good health and CMV-seropositive.

The rearrangement uses TRBV9 and TRBJ2-1, with 8 bases that match TRBD2. J lost 5 bases, V lost 0 bases, and 10 bases had no gene match. CDR1 SGDLS and CDR2 YYNGEE come from the germline V gene. CDR3 size: 17 residues. For the CDR3, the DNA is TGTGCCAGCAGCGTAGCAGCGTTCGGGGGGGCCGACAATGAGCAGTTCTTC. This sequence encodes CASSVAAFGGADNEQFF.

The J gene is TRBJ2-5, the V gene TRBV5-4, with 9 bases aligning to TRBD2. The CDR3 has 17 residues. The germline gives CDR1 SGHNT, CDR2 YYREEE (reference sequence). J gave up 2 bases and V 4 bases, and 12 bases lay outside the gene matches. The CDR3 nucleotides are TGTGCCAGCAGCCCCAACAATCGACTAGCGGTACAAGAGACCCAGTACTTC. The encoded protein is CASSPNNRLAVQETQYF.